This T cell receptor (beta chain) is drawn from a study of blood T cell repertoires in COVID-19. Per germline, CDR1 KGHDR and CDR2 SFDVKD. This CDR3 comprises 13 residues. V was trimmed by 2 bases and J by 6 bases, leaving 7 bases between them. Some clones are missing from TCRdb's copy, which holds only in-frame ones; the method was immunoSEQ multiplex PCR. The repertoire has around 200,000 clones, more than 75% of them found once; the top ten carry less than 3.5%. V is TRBV24-1 and J is TRBJ1-5; D is unclear. The sequence derives from a man aged 70 or older with acute or convalescent COVID-19. The specimen was peripheral blood. This CDR3 is CATSDSRFQPQHF. CDR3 bases: TGTGCCACCAGTGATTCACGGTTTCAGCCCCAGCATTTT.